This T cell receptor (beta chain) emerged from a study of blood T cell repertoires in COVID-19. As for the study in general: The cDNA or gDNA used as material had been derived from T cells, B-cell-depleted T cells, or PBMCs.

CDR1 and CDR2 (germline): MDHEN, SYDVKM. Deletions cut 7 bases from V and 1 base from J, with 10 bases between. The CDR3 totals 13 residues. The repertoire was sequenced with immunoSEQ multiplex PCR; TCRdb's copy has only in-frame clones and lacks some. The table has about 100,000 clones, roughly 92% seen once. The rearrangement links TRBV28 to TRBJ1-1, with D unclear. The sequenced sample was peripheral blood. The sequence came from a man in his sixties with acute or convalescent COVID-19. For the CDR3, the DNA is TGTGCCAGCACCAGATATGGGAACACTGAAGCTTTCTTT. Translating gives CASTRYGNTEAFF. Drawing the rest from reference TRBV28 and TRBJ1-1, the complete variable domain is DVKVTQSSRYLVKRTGEKVFLECVQDMDHENMFWYRQDPGLGLRLIYFSYDVKMKEKGDIPEGYSVSREKKERFSLILESASTNQTSMYLCASTRYGNTEAFFGQGTRLTVV.